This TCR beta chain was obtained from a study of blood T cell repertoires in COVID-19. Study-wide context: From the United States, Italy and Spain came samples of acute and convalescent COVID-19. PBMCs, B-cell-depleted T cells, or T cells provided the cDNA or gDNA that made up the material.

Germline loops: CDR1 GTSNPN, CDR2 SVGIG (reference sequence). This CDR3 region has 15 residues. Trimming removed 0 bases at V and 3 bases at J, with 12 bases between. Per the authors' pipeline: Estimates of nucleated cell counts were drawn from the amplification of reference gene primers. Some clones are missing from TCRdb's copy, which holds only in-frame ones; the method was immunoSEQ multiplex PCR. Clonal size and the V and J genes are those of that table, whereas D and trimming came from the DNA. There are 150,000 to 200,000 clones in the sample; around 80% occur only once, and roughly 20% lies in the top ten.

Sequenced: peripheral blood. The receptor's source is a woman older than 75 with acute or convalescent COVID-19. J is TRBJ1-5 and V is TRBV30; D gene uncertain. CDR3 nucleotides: TGTGCCTGGAGTGTAAATGCAGGTCCCAATCAGCCCCAGCATTTT. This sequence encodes CAWSVNAGPNQPQHF. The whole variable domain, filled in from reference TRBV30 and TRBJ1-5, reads SQTIHQWPATLVQPVGSPLSLECTVEGTSNPNLYWYRQAAGRGLQLLFYSVGIGQISSEVPQNLSASRPQDRQFILSSKKLLLSDSGFYLCAWSVNAGPNQPQHFGDGTRLSIL.